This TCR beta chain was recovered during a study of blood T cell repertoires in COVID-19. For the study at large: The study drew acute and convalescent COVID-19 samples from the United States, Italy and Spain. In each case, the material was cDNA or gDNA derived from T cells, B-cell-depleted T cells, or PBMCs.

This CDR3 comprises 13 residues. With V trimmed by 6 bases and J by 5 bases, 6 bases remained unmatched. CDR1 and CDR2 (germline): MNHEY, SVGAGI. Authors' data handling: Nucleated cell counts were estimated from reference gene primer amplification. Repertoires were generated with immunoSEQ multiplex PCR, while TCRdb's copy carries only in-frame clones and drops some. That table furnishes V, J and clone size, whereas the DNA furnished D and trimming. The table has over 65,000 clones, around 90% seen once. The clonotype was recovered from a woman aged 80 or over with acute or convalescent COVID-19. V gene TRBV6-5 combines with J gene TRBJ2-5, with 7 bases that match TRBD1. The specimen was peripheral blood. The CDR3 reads CASSKQGWETQYF. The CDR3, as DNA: TGTGCCAGCAGCAAACAGGGGTGGGAGACCCAGTACTTC.